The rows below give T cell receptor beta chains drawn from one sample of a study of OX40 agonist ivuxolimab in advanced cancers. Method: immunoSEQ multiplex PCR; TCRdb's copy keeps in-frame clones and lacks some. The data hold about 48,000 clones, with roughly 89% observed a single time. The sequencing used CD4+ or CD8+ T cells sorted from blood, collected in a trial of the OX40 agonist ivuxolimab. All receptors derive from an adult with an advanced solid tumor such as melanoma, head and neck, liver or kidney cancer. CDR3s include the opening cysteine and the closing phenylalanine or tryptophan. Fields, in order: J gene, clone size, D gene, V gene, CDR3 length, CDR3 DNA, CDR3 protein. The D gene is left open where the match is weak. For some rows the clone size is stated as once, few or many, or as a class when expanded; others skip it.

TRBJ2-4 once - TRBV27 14 TGTGCCAGCGGATTCCTGGGAGCCAAAAACATTCAGTACTTC CASGFLGAKNIQYF
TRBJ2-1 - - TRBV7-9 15 TGTGCCAGCAGCTTAGAAGGGTTGAGTTACAATGAGCAGTTCTTC CASSLEGLSYNEQFF
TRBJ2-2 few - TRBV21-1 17 TGTGCCAGCAACCCTTTACGCGAACGACCCGACACCGGGGAGCTGTTTTTT CASNPLRERPDTGELFF
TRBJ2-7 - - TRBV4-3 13 TGCGCCAGCAGCCAATTCCTAGCGTCCGAGCAGTACTTC CASSQFLASEQYF
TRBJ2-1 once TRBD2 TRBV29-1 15 TGCAGCGTTGAAGATTCCCAGGGAGGGTACAATGAGCAGTTCTTC CSVEDSQGGYNEQFF
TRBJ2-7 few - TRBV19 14 TGTGCCAGTAGTTATGTGGGCCCTACCTACGAGCAGTACTTC CASSYVGPTYEQYF
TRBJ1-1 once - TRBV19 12 TGTGCCAGCCAGCAGGGGAACACTGAAGCTTTCTTT CASQQGNTEAFF
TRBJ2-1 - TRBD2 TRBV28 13 TGTGCCAGCAGTACCCGGACTAGAACCGAGCAGTTCTTC CASSTRTRTEQFF
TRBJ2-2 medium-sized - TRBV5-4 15 TGTGCCAGCAGCTTTGGAACAGCTATTACCGGGGAGCTGTTTTTT CASSFGTAITGELFF
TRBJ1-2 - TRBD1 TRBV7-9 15 TGTGCCAGCAGCTTTGCTGCGGACAGGGACTATGGCTACACCTTC CASSFAADRDYGYTF
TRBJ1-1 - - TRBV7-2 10 TGTGCCAGCAGCCCTGAAAAAGCTTTCTTT CASSPEKAFF
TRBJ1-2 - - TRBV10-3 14 TGTGCCATGGGATCCGGGGGCGTCGGGTATGGCTACACCTTC CAMGSGGVGYGYTF
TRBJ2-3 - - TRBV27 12 TGTGCCAGCGCCTTTGGGGCAGATACGCAGTATTTT CASAFGADTQYF
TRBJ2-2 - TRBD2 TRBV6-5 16 TGTGCCAGCAGTTCTCTAGCGGGAGTATACACCGGGGAGCTGTTTTTT CASSSLAGVYTGELFF
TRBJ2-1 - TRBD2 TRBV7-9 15 TGTGCCAGCAGCGTACTAGCGGGGGGGTTAAATGAGCAGTTCTTC CASSVLAGGLNEQFF
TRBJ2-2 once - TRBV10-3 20 TGTGCCATCAGTGAGTCGAGCCTCGAATTCTTCTCGGTTACCGTTGAGGAGCTGTTTTTT CAISESSLEFFSVTVEELFF